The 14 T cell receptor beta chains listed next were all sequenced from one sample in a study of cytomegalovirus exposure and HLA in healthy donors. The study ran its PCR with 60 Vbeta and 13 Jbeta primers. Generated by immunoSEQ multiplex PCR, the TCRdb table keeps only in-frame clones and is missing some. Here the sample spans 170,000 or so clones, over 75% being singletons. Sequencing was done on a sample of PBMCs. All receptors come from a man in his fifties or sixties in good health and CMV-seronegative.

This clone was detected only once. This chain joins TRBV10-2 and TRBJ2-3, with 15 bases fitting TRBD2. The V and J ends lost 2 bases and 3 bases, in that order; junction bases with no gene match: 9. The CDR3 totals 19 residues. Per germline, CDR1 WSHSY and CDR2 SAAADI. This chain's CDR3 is CASSEDGTSGGNGTDTQYF. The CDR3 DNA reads TGCGCCAGCAGTGAGGACGGGACTAGCGGGGGGAATGGGACAGATACGCAGTATTTT.

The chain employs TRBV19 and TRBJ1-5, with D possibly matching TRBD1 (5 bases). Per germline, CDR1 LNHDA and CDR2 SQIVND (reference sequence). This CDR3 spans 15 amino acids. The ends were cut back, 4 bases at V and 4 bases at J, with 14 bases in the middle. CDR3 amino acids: CASSRSQGSNQPQHF. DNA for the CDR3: TGTGCCAGTAGTAGGTCTCAGGGCTCTAATCAGCCCCAGCATTTT.

CDR3 in DNA: TGTGCCAGCACCTTCCAACAGGGACCTCTGGAGACCCAGTACTTC. This encodes CASTFQQGPLETQYF. The V call is TRBV7-8, the J call TRBJ2-5; D is possibly TRBD1 (6 bases). V gave up 7 bases and J gave up 5 bases, with 20 bases separating them. Germline loops: CDR1 SGHVS, CDR2 FQNEAQ. The CDR3 contains 15 residues.

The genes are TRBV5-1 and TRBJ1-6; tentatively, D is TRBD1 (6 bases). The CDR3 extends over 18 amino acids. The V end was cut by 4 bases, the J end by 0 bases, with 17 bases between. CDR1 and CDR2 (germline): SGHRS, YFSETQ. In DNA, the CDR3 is TGCGCCAGCAGCCCCAGACAGGCCCTGAGCTCCTATAATTCACCCCTCCACTTT. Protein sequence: CASSPRQALSSYNSPLHF.

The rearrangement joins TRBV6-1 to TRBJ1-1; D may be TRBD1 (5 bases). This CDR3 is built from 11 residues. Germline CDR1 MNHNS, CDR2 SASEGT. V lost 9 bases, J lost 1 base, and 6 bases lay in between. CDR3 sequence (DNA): TGTGCCAGTACAGGGAACACTGAAGCTTTCTTT. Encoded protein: CASTGNTEAFF.

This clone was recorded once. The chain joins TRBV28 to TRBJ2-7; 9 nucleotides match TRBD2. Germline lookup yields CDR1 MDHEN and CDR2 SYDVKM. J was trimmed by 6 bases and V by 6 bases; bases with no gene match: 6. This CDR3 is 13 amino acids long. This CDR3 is CASRGGLAGEQYF. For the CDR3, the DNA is TGTGCCAGCAGGGGGGGACTAGCTGGCGAGCAGTACTTC.

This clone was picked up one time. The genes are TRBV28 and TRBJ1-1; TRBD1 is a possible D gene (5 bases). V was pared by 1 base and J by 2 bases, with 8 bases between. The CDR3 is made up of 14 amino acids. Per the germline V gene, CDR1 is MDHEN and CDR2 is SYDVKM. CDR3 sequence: CASSLSGQNTEAFF. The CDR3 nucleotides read TGTGCCAGCAGTTTATCCGGACAAAACACTGAAGCTTTCTTT.

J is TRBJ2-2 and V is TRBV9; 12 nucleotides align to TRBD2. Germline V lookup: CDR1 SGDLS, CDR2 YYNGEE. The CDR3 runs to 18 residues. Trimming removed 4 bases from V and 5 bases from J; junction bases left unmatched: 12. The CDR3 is CASSQFQTSGGQTGELFF. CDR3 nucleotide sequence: TGTGCCAGCAGCCAATTCCAGACTAGCGGGGGACAGACCGGGGAGCTGTTTTTT.

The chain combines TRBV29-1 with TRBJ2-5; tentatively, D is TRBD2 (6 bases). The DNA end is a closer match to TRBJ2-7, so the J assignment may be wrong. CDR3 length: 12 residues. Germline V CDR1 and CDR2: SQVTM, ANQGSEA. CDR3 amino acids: CSVEAGSDEQYF. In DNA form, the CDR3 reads TGCAGCGTTGAAGCCGGGAGCGACGAGCAGTACTTC.

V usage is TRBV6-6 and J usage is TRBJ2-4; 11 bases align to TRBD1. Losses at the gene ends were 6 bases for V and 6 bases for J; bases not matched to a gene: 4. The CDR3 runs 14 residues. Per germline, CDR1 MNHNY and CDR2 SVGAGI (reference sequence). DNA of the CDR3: TGTGCCAGCAGACCCGGGACAGGGGGAAACATTCAGTACTTC. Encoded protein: CASRPGTGGNIQYF.

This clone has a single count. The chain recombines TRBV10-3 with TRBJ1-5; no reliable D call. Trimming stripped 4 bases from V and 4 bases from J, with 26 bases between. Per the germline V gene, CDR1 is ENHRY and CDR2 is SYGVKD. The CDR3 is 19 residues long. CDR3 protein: CAISVSFQVEELINQPQHF. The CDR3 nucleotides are TGTGCCATCAGTGTTAGTTTTCAAGTGGAGGAATTAATTAATCAGCCCCAGCATTTT.

For the CDR3, the DNA is TGTGCCAGTAGTATCCGGCCCGGGTACGAGCAGTACTTC. This sequence encodes CASSIRPGYEQYF. The chain couples TRBV19 to TRBJ2-7; no definite D call. Germline CDR1 LNHDA, CDR2 SQIVND (reference sequence). V was pared by 3 bases and J by 4 bases, with 10 bases between. The CDR3 spans 13 residues.

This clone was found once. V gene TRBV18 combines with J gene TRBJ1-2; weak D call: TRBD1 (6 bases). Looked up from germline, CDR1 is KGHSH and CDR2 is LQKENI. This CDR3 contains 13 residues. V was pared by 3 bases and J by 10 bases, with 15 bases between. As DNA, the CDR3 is TGTGCCAGCTCACCTTGGGACATCGGGCCCTACACCTTC. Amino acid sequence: CASSPWDIGPYTF.

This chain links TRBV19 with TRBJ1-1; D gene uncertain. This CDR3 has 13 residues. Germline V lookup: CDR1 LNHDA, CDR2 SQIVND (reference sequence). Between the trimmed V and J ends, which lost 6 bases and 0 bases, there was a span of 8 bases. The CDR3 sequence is CASSLKLNTEAFF. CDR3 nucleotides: TGTGCCAGTAGCCTTAAATTGAACACTGAAGCTTTCTTT.